The 13 T cell receptor beta chains in this list originate from one sample, sequenced in a study of shared clonotypes between healthy human individuals. Using immunoSEQ multiplex PCR, the repertoire was profiled, and TCRdb retains in-frame clones only, with some absent. This table holds 2.3 million or so clones, about 92% found once. Sequenced input: naive CD4+ T cells from PBMCs. Specified subset: CD45RA+ positively selected. The source of these receptors is a man younger than 35 in good health. Some clones in this sample may be carry-over from other donors' samples.

The V and J genes are TRBV6-1 and TRBJ2-1; a possible D gene is TRBD2 (5 bases). V lost 9 bases, J lost 6 bases, and 15 bases lay in between. The germline V gene has CDR1 MNHNS and CDR2 SASEGT. CDR3 length: 13 residues. CDR3 sequence: CASGGSRINEQFF. In DNA, the CDR3 is TGTGCCAGTGGTGGGAGTAGGATCAATGAGCAGTTCTTC.

The rearrangement joins TRBV30 to TRBJ1-3, with unresolved D. Trimming shortened V by 0 bases and J by 7 bases, and 7 bases separated the two germline ends. CDR1 is GTSNPN and CDR2 is SVGIG in the germline V gene (reference sequence). The CDR3 spans 12 residues. The CDR3 nucleotides are TGTGCCTGGAGTGTATCCCCGAACACCATATATTTT. Its translation: CAWSVSPNTIYF.

The V gene is TRBV7-9, the J gene TRBJ2-2, with D maybe TRBD2 (6 bases). The V end lost 5 bases, the J end lost 4 bases, and 17 bases lay between the germline ends. CDR1 SEHNR and CDR2 FQNEAQ come from the germline V gene (reference sequence). The CDR3 is made up of 16 amino acids. DNA for the CDR3: TGTGCCAGCAGCCGTCTGCGGGATCCCCGCACCGGGGAGCTGTTTTTT. This codes for CASSRLRDPRTGELFF.

This chain uses TRBV5-4 with TRBJ1-4, with 12 bases that match TRBD1. The germline V gene encodes CDR1 SGHNT and CDR2 YYREEE (reference sequence). Trimming cost V 6 bases and J 8 bases; bases outside gene matches: 8. This CDR3 contains 15 residues. The CDR3 region is CASTPGGQGAEKLFF. CDR3 nucleotides: TGTGCCAGCACCCCGGGGGGACAGGGGGCCGAAAAACTGTTTTTT.

The chain combines TRBV28 with TRBJ1-5; maybe TRBD1 (5 bases). V was cut by 4 bases and J by 3 bases, with 10 bases left in between. The CDR3 runs to 14 residues. Germline values: CDR1 MDHEN, CDR2 SYDVKM. CDR3 in amino acids: CASSWRGHNQPQHF. The CDR3 DNA sequence: TGTGCCAGCAGTTGGAGGGGCCACAATCAGCCCCAGCATTTT.

This chain links TRBV5-1 with TRBJ2-1; perhaps TRBD2 as D (5 bases). The CDR3 totals 14 residues. V lost 5 bases to trimming and J lost 7 bases, with 16 bases between them. CDR1 is SGHRS and CDR2 is YFSETQ in the germline V gene. This CDR3 is CASSFERDYNEQFF. In DNA, the CDR3 is TGCGCCAGCAGTTTTGAGCGAGACTATAATGAGCAGTTCTTC.

This clone is a singleton in its sample. V usage is TRBV7-3 and J usage is TRBJ2-5; weak D call: TRBD1 (5 bases). This CDR3 contains 13 residues. The V end was cut by 5 bases, the J end by 4 bases, with 11 bases between. Per germline, CDR1 SGHTA and CDR2 FQGTGA. The CDR3 nucleotides read TGTGCCAGCAGCGACGGCAGGGTAGAGACCCAGTACTTC. Its protein is CASSDGRVETQYF.

The CDR3, as DNA: TGTGCCAGCAGCTTAACAGGGGTCCTCTCGCCTAACACTGAAGCTTTCTTT. Translated: CASSLTGVLSPNTEAFF. The rearrangement joins TRBV5-5 to TRBJ1-1, with 7 bases fitting TRBD1. J gave up 2 bases and V 2 bases, and 12 bases lay outside the gene matches. The CDR3 totals 17 residues. Per germline, CDR1 SGHKS and CDR2 YYEKEE (reference sequence).

V gene TRBV10-3 combines with J gene TRBJ2-7; D is ambiguous. The CDR3 has 12 residues. The V end lost 5 bases, the J end lost 11 bases, and 16 bases lay between the germline ends. Germline values: CDR1 ENHRY, CDR2 SYGVKD. The CDR3 spells CAISPTLESEYF. CDR3 nucleotide sequence: TGTGCCATCAGTCCTACCCTAGAGTCGGAGTACTTC.

Only one count was recorded for this clone. This chain connects TRBV5-1 to TRBJ1-3, with TRBD1 identical over 9 bases. The CDR3 length is 16 residues. CDR1 SGHRS and CDR2 YFSETQ come from the germline V gene. V dropped 9 bases and J dropped 1; count of bases not matched to a gene: 11. CDR3 region: CATSSGTGLSGNTIYF. The CDR3 DNA sequence: TGCGCCACGAGCTCCGGGACAGGGTTATCTGGAAACACCATATATTTT.

This clone has only a few counts. The chain couples TRBV19 to TRBJ1-1; D ambiguous. The CDR3 length is 15 residues. Germline V gene sequence: CDR1 LNHDA, CDR2 SQIVND (reference sequence). Deletions cut 5 bases from V and 2 bases from J, with 15 bases between. This chain's CDR3 is CASSFYGGDNTEAFF. The CDR3 DNA sequence: TGTGCCAGTAGTTTCTATGGTGGAGATAACACTGAAGCTTTCTTT. Filled out from reference TRBV19 and TRBJ1-1, the complete variable domain reads DGGITQSPKYLFRKEGQNVTLSCEQNLNHDAMYWYRQDPGQGLRLIYYSQIVNDFQKGDIAEGYSVSREKKESFPLTVTSAQKNPTAFYLCASSFYGGDNTEAFFGQGTRLTVV.

The V and J genes are TRBV11-3 and TRBJ2-6; D unclear. The CDR3 contains 17 residues. V was pared by 5 bases and J by 0 bases, with 14 bases between. Germline CDR1 and CDR2: SGHNT and YENEEA. CDR3 bases: TGTGCCAGCAGCCCCCTCCCCGGCGGCTCTGGGGCCAACGTCCTGACTTTC. Translation gives CASSPLPGGSGANVLTF.

The chain is built from TRBV21-1 and TRBJ2-3; the listed D gene, TRBD2, was not tested against the DNA. TRBV21-1 is annotated as a pseudogene. The CDR3 totals 18 residues. The CDR3 region is CASSNHRTSDGRPDTQYF. The CDR3 nucleotides read TGTGCCAGCAGCAATCACCGGACTAGCGACGGAAGACCCGATACGCAGTATTTT.